The subject of this entry is one T cell receptor (beta chain). The sample comes from a study of neurological immune-mediated disorders. Time point noted: longitudinal time-point 2. The CDR3 covers 13 residues. The V gene's germline CDR1 is SEHNR and CDR2 FQNEAQ (reference sequence). The V and J ends lost 2 bases and 8 bases respectively, with 12 bases between them. TCRdb re-called the 5' RACE reads with MiXCR, one entry per CDR3 protein. The table has roughly 60,000 distinct CDR3 sequences, more than 7.5% seen once. The chain employs TRBV7-9 and TRBJ1-2; D call uncertain. This receptor was obtained from a man aged 25 to 40 in good health. Sequencing input: PBMCs. CDR3 coding DNA: TGTGCCAGCAGCTTAAGCTCGGCTCGCGGCTACACCTTC. Translated: CASSLSSARGYTF.